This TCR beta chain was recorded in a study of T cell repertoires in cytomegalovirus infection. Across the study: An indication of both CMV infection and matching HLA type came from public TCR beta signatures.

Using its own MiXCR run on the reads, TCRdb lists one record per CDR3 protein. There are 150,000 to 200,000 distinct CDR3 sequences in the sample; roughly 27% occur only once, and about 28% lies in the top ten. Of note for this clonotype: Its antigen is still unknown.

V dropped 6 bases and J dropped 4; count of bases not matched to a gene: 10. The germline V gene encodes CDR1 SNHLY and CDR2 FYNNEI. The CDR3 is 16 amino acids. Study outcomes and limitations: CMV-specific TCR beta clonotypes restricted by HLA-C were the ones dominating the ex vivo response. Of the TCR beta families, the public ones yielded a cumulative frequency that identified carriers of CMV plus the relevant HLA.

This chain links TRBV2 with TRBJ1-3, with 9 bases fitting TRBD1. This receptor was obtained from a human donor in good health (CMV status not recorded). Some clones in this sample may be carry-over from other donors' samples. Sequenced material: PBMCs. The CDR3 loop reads CASSALGQGRGNTIYF. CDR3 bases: TGTGCCAGCAGCGCCCTCGGACAGGGGCGGGGAAACACCATATATTTT. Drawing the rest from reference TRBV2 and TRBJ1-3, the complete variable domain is EPEVTQTPSHQVTQMGQEVILRCVPISNHLYFYWYRQILGQKVEFLVSFYNNEISEKSEIFDDQFSVERPDGSNFTLKIRSTKLEDSAMYFCASSALGQGRGNTIYFGEGSWLTVV.